This section outlines one T cell receptor (beta chain) sequence together with its context. Its antigen is still unknown. Per-base quality was not reported, and no clone a single base away is much larger than it. From the cysteine through the phenylalanine, the CDR3 covers 13 amino acids. Only CDR3 DNA is held: 39 bases, read in frame from base 1. V trim: 4 bases; J trim: 13 bases; unmatched bases: 13. Per the germline V gene (reference sequence), SEHNR is the CDR1 and FQNEAQ is the CDR2. This specimen comes from a study of cytomegalovirus exposure and HLA in healthy donors (dated by TCRdb to the late 2010s). At the level of the whole study: In an earlier analysis of about 560 of the donors, around 290 Gb of sequence data and roughly 100 million unique TCR beta sequences from 180 million or so T cells were reported. Around 330 gigabases of sequencing data and tens of millions of unique TCR sequences made up an early release that covered roughly 670 HLA-typed donors. Five DR-DQ haplotypes were handled as single units for association and clustering because linkage in the cohort was strong. In a later genetic analysis, genome-wide SNP genotypes for about 55% of the 666 donors were used, and that subset was treated as a discovery cohort. The aim of the study was to test whether cataloging public T cell receptors could identify signatures of past pathogen exposure. Rather than drawing on any new phenotypic data, the later analysis identified candidate immune exposures from TCR beta sequences and the way those sequences occurred across donors. The number of donors typed differed by locus, with roughly 620-630 for A, B, C, DRB1 and DQB1, about 500 for DQA1, 606 for DPA1, and some 440 for DPB1. HLA typing covered class I and class II loci at four-digit resolution. The study combined high-throughput TCR immunosequencing, statistical association of individual TCRs with disease status, and machine learning to predict cytomegalovirus infection status. An earlier analysis of several hundred of the donors applied high-throughput TCR beta sequencing to assess whether each TCR beta V gene segment acted as functional or pseudogenic. The T cell repertoires of 670 or so subjects were profiled by immunosequencing and related to cytomegalovirus serostatus. Of the 300 to 450 genotyped donors, roughly 80% fell in the genetic ancestry cluster associated with self-reported Caucasian donors. A later analysis re-analyzed previously published TCR beta repertoires from several hundred donors and added high-resolution HLA genotyping to study TCR occurrence patterns. Every repertoire in the discovery cohort had been generated on one and the same sequencing platform. Donor age, sex, ethnicity and CMV serostatus were compiled together with the repertoire data. Among 350 to 400 genotyped donors of the cohort, an average of about 240,000 unique TCR beta nucleotide sequences were sequenced per donor, 15% to 20% of them non-productive. In addition to the first cohort of 666 subjects, a separate validation cohort of around 110 different subjects was used.

Beyond this particular receptor, the publication reports: A further reported finding was that TCR beta sequences accurately predicted the HLA-A and HLA-B alleles for most subjects in the first cohort. According to a later analysis, parvovirus B19, influenza, CMV and Epstein-Barr virus appeared linked to several top co-occurrence clusters. A later analysis found that HLA-associated TCR beta chains were more clonally expanded and had lower generation probabilities than equally common non-associated chains. Broadly in line with IMGT annotations, most TCR beta V segments showed up in productive rearrangements about 90% or about 30% of the time in an earlier analysis of roughly 590 of the donors. A later analysis associated 15,000 or so TCR beta sequences with specific HLA alleles at a false discovery rate of 0.05. The authors suggested that the approach could potentially be generalized to other disease states and immunological phenotypes. A later genetic analysis associated a missense DCLRE1C variant with V-gene and J-gene trimming of TCR beta chains, and an independent cohort replicated the association. Because HLA typing was unavailable for some donors at each locus, only the typed subset was used in association tests. When HLA alleles, especially DR and DQ, strongly co-occurred, attributing TCR associations to individual alleles was difficult. The classifier was reported to diagnose cytomegalovirus status with high specificity and sensitivity in both the original cohort and the validation cohort. In a later analysis, most CMV-associated TCR beta chains were found to appear HLA-restricted, with HLA associations seemingly driven largely by CMV exposure. The study gave a list of about 150 TCR beta chains associated with cytomegalovirus. The only immune exposure information available for the cohort was CMV serostatus. Roughly uniform sequencing depth across donors was assumed in presence/absence analyses, although this assumption may not hold. About 17 rarely observed V segments, including chromosome 9 orphons, were excluded from the earlier analysis of some 590 of the donors because counts were too low. A few of the identified cytomegalovirus-associated TCR beta chains were confirmed in vitro to be specific for cytomegalovirus antigens. Linkage disequilibrium might explain the correlated functional status among segregating V segments, but an unknown experimental factor could not be excluded. According to a later analysis, TCR association rates differed among HLA loci, with DRB1 alleles showing the most associated TCRs and HLA-C alleles showing the fewest. The cohort was sequenced for TCR beta chains only, and without alpha or paired-chain data the features that could be detected were limited. Some IMGT-functional V segments, including TRBV6-2 and TRBV6-3, could not be distinguished by the 87-base-pair reads and were therefore excluded. A group of highly shared sequence variants was considered likely to be a technical artifact of the sequencing pipeline. In a later genetic analysis, fewer N-insertions in productive TCRs were reported among donors in an Asian-associated ancestry cluster than the roughly 700-donor mean. Most TCR sequences were observed very rarely across donors, whereas some public TCRs were present in many individuals.

The cohort consisted of fewer than 700 healthy bone marrow donors. At the time of sampling, every cohort member was nominally healthy, though immune exposures that went unrecorded were likely present. The donor tested CMV seronegative and was one of the 352 seronegative cohort members. Every donor gave a peripheral blood sample, and the peripheral blood mononuclear cells from that sample were used for TCR beta sequencing. Genomic DNA was extracted from the blood cell samples with the Qiagen DNeasy Blood Extraction Kit. Library creation used the immunoSEQ multiplex PCR assay. For the multiplex PCR, a mixture combining 60 forward primers for TCR Vbeta segments and 13 reverse primers for TCR Jbeta segments was used. Amplification of the CDR3 region of rearranged TCR beta genes was performed with a multiplex PCR assay on genomic DNA. On the Illumina HiSeq System, the amplified TCR beta libraries were sequenced as 87-base-pair reads. The authors' pipeline ran thus. A later analysis counted some 74 million unique TCR beta chains across the 666 repertoires, and around 9.9 million of these chains were shared by at least two donors. A nearest-neighbor algorithm error-corrected the raw reads and collapsed the reads into unique sequences, merging closely related sequences to remove PCR and sequencing errors. To assign V, D and J gene segments, CDR3 sequences were aligned to IMGT reference sequences. For a sequence to be retained, at least a six-nucleotide match to both a V gene segment and a J gene segment was required. Rearrangements were called productive when the CDR3 lacked stop codons and stayed in frame with V and J; all others were non-productive. CDR3 was defined by IMGT convention, running from the second conserved V-encoded cysteine to the conserved J-encoded phenylalanine. The earlier analysis of about 590 of the donors excluded sequences that lacked an unambiguous match to a single V gene segment. In an earlier analysis of almost 600 of the donors, a V segment was called functional when productive rearrangements were above 56.7%, and segregating when the standard deviation between donors exceeded 5%. To diagnose cytomegalovirus status from the catalog of TCR beta chain sequences, a statistical classification framework was built. A later analysis assigned V and J genes by comparing TCR nucleotide sequences with IMGT/GENE-DB human TR gene sequences. A later analysis assigned CDR3 sequences and most-parsimonious VDJ recombination scenarios with the TCRdist pipeline. In a later analysis, each TCR beta chain was defined by its CDR3 amino acid sequence together with its V-gene family, and reads lacking a unique V-gene family were excluded. In a later analysis, 550 to 650 highly shared, low-generation-probability nucleotide sequences were removed to address suspected cross-contamination and a sequencing artifact. In a later analysis, a clonal expansion index was calculated for each public chain from normalized within-repertoire ranks of inferred template counts. In a later analysis, generation probabilities were computed using a VDJ recombination model fitted to out-of-frame rearrangements, and the results were checked against IGoR. Hypergeometric tests were used in a later analysis to score TCR-TCR, TCR-HLA and TCR-CMV co-occurrence, with a repertoire-size bias correction applied to the TCR pairs. In a later analysis, false discovery rates were estimated by permuting HLA or CMV assignments 20 times. In a later analysis, co-occurring TCRs were grouped with DBSCAN, and TCRdist sequence similarity was added when clustering was performed within HLA-allele-positive subsets. Co-occurrence clustering excluded repertoires with fewer than 30,000 or more than 120,000 public chains, plus five with anomalous nucleotide sharing. Not all clones reach the TCRdb copy of this immuneACCESS table, which keeps in-frame sequences only. Checked studies attribute under half of the gap to unresolved V genes and leave the rest unexplained. Clone size and V and J calls were adopted from that table, with D and trimming inferred from the DNA. Counted in this sample were some 120,000 clones; 81% of them appeared once. More than 1.5% of the sample is in the top ten clones.

Recombination connected TRBV7-9 to TRBJ2-7; 7 bases in between match TRBD1. This TCR derives from a man aged 18 to 30 in good health and CMV-seronegative. Sequenced sample: PBMCs. The bases are TGTGCCAGCAGCTGGGAAGGGGGACAGACCACCTACTTC. This sequence encodes CASSWEGGQTTYF.